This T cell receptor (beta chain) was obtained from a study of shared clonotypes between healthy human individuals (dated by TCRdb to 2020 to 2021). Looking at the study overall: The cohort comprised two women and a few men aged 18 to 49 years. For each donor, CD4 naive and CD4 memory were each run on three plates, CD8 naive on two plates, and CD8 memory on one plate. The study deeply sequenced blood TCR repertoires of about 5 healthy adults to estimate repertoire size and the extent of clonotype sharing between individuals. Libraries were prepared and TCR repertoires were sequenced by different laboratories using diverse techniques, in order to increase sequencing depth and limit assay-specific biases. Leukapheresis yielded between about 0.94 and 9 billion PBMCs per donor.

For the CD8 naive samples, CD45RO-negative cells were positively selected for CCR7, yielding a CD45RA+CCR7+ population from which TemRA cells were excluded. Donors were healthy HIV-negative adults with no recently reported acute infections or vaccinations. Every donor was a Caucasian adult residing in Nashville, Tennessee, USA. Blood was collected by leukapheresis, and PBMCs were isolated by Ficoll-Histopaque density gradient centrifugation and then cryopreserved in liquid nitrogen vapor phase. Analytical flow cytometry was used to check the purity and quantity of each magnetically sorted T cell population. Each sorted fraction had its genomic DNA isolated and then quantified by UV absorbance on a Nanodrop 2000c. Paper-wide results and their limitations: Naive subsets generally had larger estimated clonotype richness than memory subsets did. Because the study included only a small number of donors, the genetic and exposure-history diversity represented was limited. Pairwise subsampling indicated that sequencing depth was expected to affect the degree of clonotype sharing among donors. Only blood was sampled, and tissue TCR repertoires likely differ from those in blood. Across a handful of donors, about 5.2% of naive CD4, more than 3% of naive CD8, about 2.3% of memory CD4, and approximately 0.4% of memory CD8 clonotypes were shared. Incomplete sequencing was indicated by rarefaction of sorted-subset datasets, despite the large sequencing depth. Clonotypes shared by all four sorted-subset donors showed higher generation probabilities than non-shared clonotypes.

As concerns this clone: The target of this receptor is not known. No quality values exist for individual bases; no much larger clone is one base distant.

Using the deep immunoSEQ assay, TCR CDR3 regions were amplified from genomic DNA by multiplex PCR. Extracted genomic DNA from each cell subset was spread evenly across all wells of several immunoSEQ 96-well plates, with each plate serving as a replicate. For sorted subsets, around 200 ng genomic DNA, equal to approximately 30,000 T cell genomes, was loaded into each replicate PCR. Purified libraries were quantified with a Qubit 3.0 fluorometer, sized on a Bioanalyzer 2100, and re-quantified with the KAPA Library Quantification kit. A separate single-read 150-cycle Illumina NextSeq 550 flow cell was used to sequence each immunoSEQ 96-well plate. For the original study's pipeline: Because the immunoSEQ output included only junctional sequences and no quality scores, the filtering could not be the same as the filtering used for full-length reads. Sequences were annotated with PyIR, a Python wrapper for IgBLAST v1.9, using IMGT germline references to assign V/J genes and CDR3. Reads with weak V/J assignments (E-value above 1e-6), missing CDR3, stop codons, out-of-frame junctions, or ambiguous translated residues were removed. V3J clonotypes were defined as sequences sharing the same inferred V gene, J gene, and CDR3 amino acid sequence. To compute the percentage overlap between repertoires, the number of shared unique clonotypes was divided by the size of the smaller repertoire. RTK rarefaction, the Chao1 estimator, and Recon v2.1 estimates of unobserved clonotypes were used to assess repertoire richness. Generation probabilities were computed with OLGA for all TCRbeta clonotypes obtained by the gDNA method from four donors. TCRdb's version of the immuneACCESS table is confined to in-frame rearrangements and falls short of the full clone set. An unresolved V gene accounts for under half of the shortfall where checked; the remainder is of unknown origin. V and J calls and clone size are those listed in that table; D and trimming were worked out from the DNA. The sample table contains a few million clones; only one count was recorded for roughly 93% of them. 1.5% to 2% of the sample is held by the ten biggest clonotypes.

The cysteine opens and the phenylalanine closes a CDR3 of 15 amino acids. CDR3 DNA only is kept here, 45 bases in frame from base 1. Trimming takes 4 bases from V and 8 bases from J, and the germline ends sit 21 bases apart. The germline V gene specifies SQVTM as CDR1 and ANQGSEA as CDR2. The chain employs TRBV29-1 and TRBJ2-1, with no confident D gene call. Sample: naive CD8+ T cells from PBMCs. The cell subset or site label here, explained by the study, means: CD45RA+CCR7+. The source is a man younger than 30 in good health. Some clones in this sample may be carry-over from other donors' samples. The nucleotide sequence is TGCAGCGTTGTTAGGAACTTTCCTCCTACGGATGAGCAGTTCTTC. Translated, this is CSVVRNFPPTDEQFF.